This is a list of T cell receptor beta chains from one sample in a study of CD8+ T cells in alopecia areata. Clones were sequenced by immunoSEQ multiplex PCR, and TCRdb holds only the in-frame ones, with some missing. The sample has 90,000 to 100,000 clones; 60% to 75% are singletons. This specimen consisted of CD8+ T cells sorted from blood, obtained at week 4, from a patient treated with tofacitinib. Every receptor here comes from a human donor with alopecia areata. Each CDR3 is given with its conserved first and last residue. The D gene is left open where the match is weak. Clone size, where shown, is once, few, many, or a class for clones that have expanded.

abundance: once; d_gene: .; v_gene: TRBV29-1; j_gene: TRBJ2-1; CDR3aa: CSVQYGGNEQFF; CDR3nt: TGCAGCGTTCAATATGGGGGAAATGAGCAGTTCTTC
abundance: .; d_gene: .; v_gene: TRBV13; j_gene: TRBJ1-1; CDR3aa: CASSQGTREAFF; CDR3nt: TGTGCCAGCAGCCAAGGGACCCGAGAAGCTTTCTTT
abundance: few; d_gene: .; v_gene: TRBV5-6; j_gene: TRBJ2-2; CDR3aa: CASSLGRTGELFF; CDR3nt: TGTGCCAGCAGCTTAGGCCGGACCGGGGAGCTGTTTTTT
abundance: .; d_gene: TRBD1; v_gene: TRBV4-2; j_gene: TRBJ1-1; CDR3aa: CASSQVTTGAYTEAFF; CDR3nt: TGTGCCAGCAGCCAAGTAACAACAGGGGCGTACACTGAAGCTTTCTTT
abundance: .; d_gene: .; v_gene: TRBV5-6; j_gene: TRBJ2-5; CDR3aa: CASSLIGGEETQYF; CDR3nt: TGTGCCAGCAGCTTGATAGGCGGGGAAGAGACCCAGTACTTC
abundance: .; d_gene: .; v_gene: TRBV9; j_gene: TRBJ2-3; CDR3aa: CASSVQAGSTDTQYF; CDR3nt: TGTGCCAGCAGCGTACAAGCGGGCAGCACAGATACGCAGTATTTT
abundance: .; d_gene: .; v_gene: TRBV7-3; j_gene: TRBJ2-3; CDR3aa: CASSSIGPDTQYF; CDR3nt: TGTGCCAGCAGCTCGATAGGGCCAGATACGCAGTATTTT
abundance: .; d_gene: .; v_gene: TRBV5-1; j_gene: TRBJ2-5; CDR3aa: CASSPRLLQETQYF; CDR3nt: TGCGCCAGCAGCCCGAGACTTCTACAAGAGACCCAGTACTTC
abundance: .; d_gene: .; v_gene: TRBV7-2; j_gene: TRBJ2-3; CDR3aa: CASSSWDTDTQYF; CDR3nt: TGTGCCAGCAGCTCCTGGGACACAGATACGCAGTATTTT
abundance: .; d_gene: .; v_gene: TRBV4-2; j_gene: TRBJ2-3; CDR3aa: CASSQEASYTTDTQYF; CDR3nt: TGTGCCAGCAGCCAAGAGGCGTCCTATACCACAGATACGCAGTATTTT
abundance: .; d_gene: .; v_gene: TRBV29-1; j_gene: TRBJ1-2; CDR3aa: CSVEIGQGTGYTF; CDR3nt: TGCAGCGTTGAAATTGGGCAGGGTACGGGCTACACCTTC
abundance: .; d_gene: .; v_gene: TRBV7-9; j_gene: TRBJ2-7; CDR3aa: CASSRIPGTDHYEQYF; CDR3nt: TGTGCCAGCAGCCGAATCCCCGGGACGGACCACTACGAGCAGTACTTC
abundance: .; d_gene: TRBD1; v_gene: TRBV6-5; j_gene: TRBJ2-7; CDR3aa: CASSPTGKEQYF; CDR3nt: TGTGCCAGCAGCCCGACAGGGAAAGAGCAGTACTTC
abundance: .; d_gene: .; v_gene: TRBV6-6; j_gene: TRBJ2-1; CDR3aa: CASSYRGSSYNEQFF; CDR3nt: TGTGCCAGCAGTTACCGGGGAAGCTCCTACAATGAGCAGTTCTTC
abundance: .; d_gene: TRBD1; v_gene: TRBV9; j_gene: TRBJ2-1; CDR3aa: CASSHDRQGRNNEQFF; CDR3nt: TGTGCCAGCAGCCATGATAGACAGGGCCGTAACAATGAGCAGTTCTTC
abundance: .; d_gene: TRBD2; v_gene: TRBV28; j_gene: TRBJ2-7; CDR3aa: CASSFNAQGGDEQYF; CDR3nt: TGTGCCAGCAGTTTTAATGCCCAGGGAGGGGACGAGCAGTACTTC
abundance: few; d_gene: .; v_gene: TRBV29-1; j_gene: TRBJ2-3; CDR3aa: CSGEIDTQYF; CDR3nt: TGCAGCGGTGAGATAGATACGCAGTATTTT
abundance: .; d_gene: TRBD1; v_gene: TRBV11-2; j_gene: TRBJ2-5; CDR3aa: CASSPWDRVLETQYF; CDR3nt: TGTGCCAGCAGCCCATGGGACAGGGTCCTGGAGACCCAGTACTTC
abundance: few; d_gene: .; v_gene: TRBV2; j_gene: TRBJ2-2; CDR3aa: CASSYGTQYTGELFF; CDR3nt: TGTGCCAGCAGCTACGGGACTCAGTACACCGGGGAGCTGTTTTTT
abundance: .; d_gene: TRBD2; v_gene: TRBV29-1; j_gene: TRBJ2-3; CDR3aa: CSVLRTSAPTDTQYF; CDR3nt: TGCAGCGTATTGAGGACTAGCGCTCCCACAGATACGCAGTATTTT
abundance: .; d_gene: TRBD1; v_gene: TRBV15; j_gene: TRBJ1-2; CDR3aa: CATSRVDRGPDYGYTF; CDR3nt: TGTGCCACCAGCAGAGTTGACAGGGGCCCCGACTATGGCTACACCTTC
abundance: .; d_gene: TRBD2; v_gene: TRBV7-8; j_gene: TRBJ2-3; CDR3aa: CASRRLAGSTDTQYF; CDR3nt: TGTGCCAGCAGGCGACTAGCGGGCAGCACAGATACGCAGTATTTT
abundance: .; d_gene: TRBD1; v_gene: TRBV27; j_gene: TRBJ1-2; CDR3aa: CASSPGTGPNYGYTF; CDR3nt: TGTGCCAGCAGTCCGGGGACAGGGCCTAACTATGGCTACACCTTC
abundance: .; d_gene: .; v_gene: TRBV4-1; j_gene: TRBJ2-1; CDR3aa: CASSLETNSYNEQFF; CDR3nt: TGCGCCAGCAGCCTAGAAACTAACTCCTACAATGAGCAGTTCTTC
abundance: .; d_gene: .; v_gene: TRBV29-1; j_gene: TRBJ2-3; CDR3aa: CSAPKDSSTDTQYF; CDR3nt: TGCAGCGCCCCCAAGGACAGTAGCACAGATACGCAGTATTTT
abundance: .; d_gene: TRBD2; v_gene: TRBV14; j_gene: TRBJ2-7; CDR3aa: CASSQSLADSYEQYF; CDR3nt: TGTGCCAGCAGCCAGTCACTAGCGGATTCCTACGAGCAGTACTTC
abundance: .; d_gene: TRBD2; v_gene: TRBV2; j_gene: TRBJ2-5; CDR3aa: CAGLDGGAPQETQYF; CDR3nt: TGTGCCGGCCTCGACGGGGGGGCCCCTCAAGAGACCCAGTACTTC
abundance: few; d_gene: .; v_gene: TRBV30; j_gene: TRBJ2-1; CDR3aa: CAWSGTGPGLVMNEQFF; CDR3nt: TGTGCCTGGAGTGGGACAGGGCCTGGACTAGTGATGAATGAGCAGTTCTTC
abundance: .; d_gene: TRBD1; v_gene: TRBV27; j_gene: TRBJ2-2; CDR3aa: CASSFLGQGNTGELFF; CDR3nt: TGTGCCAGCAGTTTCCTTGGACAGGGAAACACCGGGGAGCTGTTTTTT
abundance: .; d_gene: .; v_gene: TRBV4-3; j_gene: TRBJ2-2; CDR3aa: CASSQVEFRSKGTGELFF; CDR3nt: TGCGCCAGCAGCCAAGTTGAGTTCCGATCGAAGGGCACCGGGGAGCTGTTTTTT
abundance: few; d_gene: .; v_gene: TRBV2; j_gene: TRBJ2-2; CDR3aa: CAGGRQNTGELFF; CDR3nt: TGCGCTGGGGGGAGACAGAACACCGGGGAGCTGTTTTTT
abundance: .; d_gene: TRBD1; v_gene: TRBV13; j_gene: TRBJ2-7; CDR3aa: CASSQAGQGVYEQYF; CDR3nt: TGTGCCAGCAGTCAAGCGGGACAGGGGGTTTACGAGCAGTACTTC
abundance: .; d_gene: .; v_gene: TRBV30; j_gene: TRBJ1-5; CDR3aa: CAWSRDNQPQHF; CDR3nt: TGTGCCTGGAGTAGGGACAATCAGCCCCAGCATTTT
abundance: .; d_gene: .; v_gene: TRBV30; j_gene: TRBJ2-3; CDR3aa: CAWSGSADTQYF; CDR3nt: TGTGCCTGGAGTGGATCAGCGGATACGCAGTATTTT
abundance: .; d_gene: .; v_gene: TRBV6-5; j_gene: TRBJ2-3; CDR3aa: CASSLTLQRDTQYF; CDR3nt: TGTGCCAGCAGTCTTACCCTGCAGCGAGATACGCAGTATTTT
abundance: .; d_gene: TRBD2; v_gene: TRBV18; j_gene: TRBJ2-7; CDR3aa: CASSPDSGSGYEQYF; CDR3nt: TGTGCCAGCTCACCAGATAGCGGGAGTGGATACGAGCAGTACTTC
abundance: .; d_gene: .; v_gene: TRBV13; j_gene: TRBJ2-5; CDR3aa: CASSPQLGETQYF; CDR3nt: TGTGCCAGCAGCCCCCAGTTAGGGGAGACCCAGTACTTC